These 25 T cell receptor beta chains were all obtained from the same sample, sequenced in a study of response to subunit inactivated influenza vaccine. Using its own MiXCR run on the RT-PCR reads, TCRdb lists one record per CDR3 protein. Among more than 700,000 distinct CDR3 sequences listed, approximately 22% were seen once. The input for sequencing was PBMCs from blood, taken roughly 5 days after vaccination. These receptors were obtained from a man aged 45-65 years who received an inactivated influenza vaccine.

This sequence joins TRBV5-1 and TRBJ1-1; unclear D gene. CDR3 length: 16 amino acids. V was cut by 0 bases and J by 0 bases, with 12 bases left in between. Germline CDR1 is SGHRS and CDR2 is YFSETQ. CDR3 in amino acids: CASSLDLSSVNTEAFF. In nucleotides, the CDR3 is TGCGCCAGCAGCTTGGATTTAAGTTCGGTGAACACTGAAGCTTTCTTT.

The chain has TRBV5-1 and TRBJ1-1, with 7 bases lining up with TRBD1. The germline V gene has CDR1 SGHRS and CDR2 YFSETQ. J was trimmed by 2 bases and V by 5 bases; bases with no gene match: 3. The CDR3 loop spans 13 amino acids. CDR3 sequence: CASRGQSNTEAFF. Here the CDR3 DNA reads TGCGCCAGCAGGGGACAGAGTAACACTGAAGCTTTCTTT.

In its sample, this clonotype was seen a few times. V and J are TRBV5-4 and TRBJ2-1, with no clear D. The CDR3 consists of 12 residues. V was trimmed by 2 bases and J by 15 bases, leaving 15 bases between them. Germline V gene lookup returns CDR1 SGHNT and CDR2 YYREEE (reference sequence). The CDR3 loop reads CASSFVSGSWFF. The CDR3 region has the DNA TGTGCCAGCAGCTTCGTTTCTGGTAGTTGGTTCTTC.

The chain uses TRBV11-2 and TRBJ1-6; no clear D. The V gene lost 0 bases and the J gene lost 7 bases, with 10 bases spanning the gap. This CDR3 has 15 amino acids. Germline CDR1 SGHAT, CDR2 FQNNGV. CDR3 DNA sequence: TGTGCCAGCAGCTTAGAGAAATCAACGAATTCACCCCTCCACTTT. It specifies CASSLEKSTNSPLHF.

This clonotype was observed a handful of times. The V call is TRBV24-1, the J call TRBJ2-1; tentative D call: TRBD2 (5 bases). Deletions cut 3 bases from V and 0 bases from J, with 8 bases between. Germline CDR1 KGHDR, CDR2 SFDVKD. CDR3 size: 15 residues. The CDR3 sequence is CATSDRRSSYNEQFF. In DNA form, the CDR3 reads TGTGCCACCAGTGATAGGAGGAGCTCCTACAATGAGCAGTTCTTC.

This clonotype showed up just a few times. The CDR3 spells CATSRGLAGGYTDTQYF. In DNA form, the CDR3 reads TGTGCCACCAGCAGAGGACTAGCGGGAGGGTATACAGATACGCAGTATTTT. The chain couples TRBV15 to TRBJ2-3; TRBD2 matches at 14 bases. V trimming: 1 base; J trimming: 3 bases; junction bases outside the gene matches: 3. Germline V CDR1 and CDR2: LNHNV, YYDKDF (reference sequence). This CDR3 comprises 17 residues.

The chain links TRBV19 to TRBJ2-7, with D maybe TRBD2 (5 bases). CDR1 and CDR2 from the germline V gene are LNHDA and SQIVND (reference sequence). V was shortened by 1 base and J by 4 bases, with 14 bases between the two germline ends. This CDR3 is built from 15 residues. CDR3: CASSIAVAEGYEQYF. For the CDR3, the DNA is TGTGCCAGTAGTATAGCTGTGGCAGAGGGATACGAGCAGTACTTC. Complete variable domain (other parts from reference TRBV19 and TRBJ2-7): DGGITQSPKYLFRKEGQNVTLSCEQNLNHDAMYWYRQDPGQGLRLIYYSQIVNDFQKGDIAEGYSVSREKKESFPLTVTSAQKNPTAFYLCASSIAVAEGYEQYFGPGTRLTVT.

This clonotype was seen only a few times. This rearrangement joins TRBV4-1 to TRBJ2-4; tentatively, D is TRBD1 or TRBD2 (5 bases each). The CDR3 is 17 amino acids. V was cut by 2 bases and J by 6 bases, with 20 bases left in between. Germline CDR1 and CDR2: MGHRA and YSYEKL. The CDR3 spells CASSQYGSGPTRNIQYF. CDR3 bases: TGCGCCAGCAGCCAATACGGGTCGGGACCCACCCGAAACATTCAGTACTTC.

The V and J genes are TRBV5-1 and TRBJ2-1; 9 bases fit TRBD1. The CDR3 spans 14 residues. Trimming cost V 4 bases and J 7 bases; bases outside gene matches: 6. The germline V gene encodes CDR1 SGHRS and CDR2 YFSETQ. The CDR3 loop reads CASSVQGASNEQFF. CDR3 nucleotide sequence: TGCGCCAGCAGCGTACAGGGGGCGAGTAATGAGCAGTTCTTC.

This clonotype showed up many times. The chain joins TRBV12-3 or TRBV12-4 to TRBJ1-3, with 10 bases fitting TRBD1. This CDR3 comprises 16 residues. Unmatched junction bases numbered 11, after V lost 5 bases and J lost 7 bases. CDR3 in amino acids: CASSPGDRGIGNTIYF. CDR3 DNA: TGTGCCAGCAGTCCAGGGGACAGGGGAATCGGGAACACCATATATTTT.

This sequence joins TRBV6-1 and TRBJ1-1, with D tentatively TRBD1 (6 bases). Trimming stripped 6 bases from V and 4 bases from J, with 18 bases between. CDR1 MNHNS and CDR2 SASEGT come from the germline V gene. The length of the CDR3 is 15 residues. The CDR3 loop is CASRREYRDVTEAFF. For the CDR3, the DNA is TGTGCCAGCAGGCGGGAGTACAGGGACGTCACTGAAGCTTTCTTT.

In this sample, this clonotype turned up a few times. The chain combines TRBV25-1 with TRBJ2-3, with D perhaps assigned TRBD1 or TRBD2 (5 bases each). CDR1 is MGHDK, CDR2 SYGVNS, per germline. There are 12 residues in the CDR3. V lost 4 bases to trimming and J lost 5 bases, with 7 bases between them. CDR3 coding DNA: TGTGCCAGCAGTGGAGGGGAAGATACGCAGTATTTT. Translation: CASSGGEDTQYF.

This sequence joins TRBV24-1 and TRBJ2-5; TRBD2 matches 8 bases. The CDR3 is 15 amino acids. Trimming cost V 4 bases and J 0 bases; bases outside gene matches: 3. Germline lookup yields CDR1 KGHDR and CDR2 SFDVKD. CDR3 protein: CATSDGLADQETQYF. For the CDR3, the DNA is TGTGCCACCAGTGACGGACTAGCAGACCAAGAGACCCAGTACTTC.

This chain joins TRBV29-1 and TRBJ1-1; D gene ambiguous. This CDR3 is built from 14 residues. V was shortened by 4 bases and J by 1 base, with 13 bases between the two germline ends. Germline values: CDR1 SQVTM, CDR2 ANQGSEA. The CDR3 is CSVGAGLENTEAFF. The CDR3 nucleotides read TGCAGCGTTGGGGCGGGTCTTGAGAACACTGAAGCTTTCTTT. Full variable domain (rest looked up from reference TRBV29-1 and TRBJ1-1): SAVISQKPSRDICQRGTSLTIQCQVDSQVTMMFWYRQQPGQSLTLIATANQGSEATYESGFVIDKFPISRPNLTFSTLTVSNMSPEDSSIYLCSVGAGLENTEAFFGQGTRLTVV.

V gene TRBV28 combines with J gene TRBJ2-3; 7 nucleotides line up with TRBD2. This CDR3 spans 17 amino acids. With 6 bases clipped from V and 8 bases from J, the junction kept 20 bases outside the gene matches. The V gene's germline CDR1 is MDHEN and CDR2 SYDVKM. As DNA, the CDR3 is TGTGCCAGCAGCCTGGGCGTCCAGCGGGGCCCCCCCGGTACGCAGTATTTT. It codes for CASSLGVQRGPPGTQYF.

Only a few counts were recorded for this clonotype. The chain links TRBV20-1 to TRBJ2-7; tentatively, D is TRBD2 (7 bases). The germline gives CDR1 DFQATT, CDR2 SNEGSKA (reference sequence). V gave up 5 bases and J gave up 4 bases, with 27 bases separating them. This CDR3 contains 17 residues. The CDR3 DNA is TGCAGTGCTCCCACAAGGGGGAGGGGTAATTGGTGGTACGAGCAGTACTTC. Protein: CSAPTRGRGNWWYEQYF.

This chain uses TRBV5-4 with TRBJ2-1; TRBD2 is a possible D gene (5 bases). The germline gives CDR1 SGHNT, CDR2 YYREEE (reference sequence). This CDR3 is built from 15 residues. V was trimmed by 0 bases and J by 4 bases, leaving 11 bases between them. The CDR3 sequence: CASSLGRTSYNEQFF. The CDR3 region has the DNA TGTGCCAGCAGCTTGGGTAGGACTTCTTACAATGAGCAGTTCTTC. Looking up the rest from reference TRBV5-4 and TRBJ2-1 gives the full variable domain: ETGVTQSPTHLIKTRGQQVTLRCSSQSGHNTVSWYQQALGQGPQFIFQYYREEENGRGNFPPRFSGLQFPNYSSELNVNALELDDSALYLCASSLGRTSYNEQFFGPGTRLTVL.

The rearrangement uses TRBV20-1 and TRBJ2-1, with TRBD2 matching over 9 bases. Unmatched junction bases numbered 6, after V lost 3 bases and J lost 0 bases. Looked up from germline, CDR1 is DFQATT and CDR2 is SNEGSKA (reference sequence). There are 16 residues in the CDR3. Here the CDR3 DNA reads TGCAGTGCTAGGAGATTAGCGGGGGCCTCCTACAATGAGCAGTTCTTC. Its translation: CSARRLAGASYNEQFF.

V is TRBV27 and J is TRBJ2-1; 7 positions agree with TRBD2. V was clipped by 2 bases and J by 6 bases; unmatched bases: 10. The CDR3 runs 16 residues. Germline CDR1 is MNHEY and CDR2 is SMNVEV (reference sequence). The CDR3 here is CASSLRRLAVVNEQFF. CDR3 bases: TGTGCCAGCAGTTTAAGGCGACTAGCAGTGGTCAATGAGCAGTTCTTC.

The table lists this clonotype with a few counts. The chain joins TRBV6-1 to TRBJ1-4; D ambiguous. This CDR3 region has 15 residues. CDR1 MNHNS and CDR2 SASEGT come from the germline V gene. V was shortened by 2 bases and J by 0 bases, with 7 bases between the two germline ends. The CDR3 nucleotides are TGTGCCAGCAGTGAATGGGGAGCAACTAATGAAAAACTGTTTTTT. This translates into CASSEWGATNEKLFF.

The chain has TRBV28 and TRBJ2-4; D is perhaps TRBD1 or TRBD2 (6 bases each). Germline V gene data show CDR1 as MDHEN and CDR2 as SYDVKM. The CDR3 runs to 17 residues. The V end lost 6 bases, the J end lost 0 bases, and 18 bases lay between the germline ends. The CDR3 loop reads CASRQGRTKLAKNIQYF. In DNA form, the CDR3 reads TGTGCCAGCAGACAGGGAAGGACTAAACTAGCCAAAAACATTCAGTACTTC.

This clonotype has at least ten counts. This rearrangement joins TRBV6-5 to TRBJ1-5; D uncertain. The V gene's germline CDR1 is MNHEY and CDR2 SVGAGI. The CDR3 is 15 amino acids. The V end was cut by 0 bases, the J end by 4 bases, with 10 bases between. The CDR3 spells CASSYSFRSNQPQHF. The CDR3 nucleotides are TGTGCCAGCAGTTACTCCTTCAGGTCTAATCAGCCCCAGCATTTT.

The DNA for the CDR3 is TGTGCCACCAGCAGAGATCCTACAGGGGGCGTTGGAGAGACCCAGTACTTC. It encodes CATSRDPTGGVGETQYF. The V call is TRBV15, the J call TRBJ2-5, with 9 nucleotides matching TRBD1. The CDR3 contains 17 residues. The J segment lost 4 bases and the V segment lost 0 bases, leaving 9 bases of the junction unmatched. The germline gives CDR1 LNHNV, CDR2 YYDKDF (reference sequence).

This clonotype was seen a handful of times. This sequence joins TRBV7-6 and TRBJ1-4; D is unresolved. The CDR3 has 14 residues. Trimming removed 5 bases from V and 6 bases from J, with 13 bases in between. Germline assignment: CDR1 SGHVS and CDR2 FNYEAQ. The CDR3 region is CASSTGASHEKLFF. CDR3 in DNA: TGTGCCAGCAGCACCGGAGCCTCTCATGAAAAACTGTTTTTT.

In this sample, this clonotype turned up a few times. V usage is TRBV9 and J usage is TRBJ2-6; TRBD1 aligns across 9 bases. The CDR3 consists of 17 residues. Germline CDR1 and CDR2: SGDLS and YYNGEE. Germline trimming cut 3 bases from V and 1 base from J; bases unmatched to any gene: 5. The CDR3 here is CASSGGQGVSGANVLTF. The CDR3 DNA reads TGTGCCAGCAGCGGGGGACAGGGAGTATCTGGGGCCAACGTCCTGACTTTC.